Shown below are 27 T cell receptor beta chains from a single sample sequenced in a study of spatial heterogeneity in lung cancer. Stated time point: sample taken at primary tumor resection. A single record per CDR3 protein comes from TCRdb applying MiXCR to the 5' RACE reads. Counted here are roughly 590 distinct CDR3 sequences, approximately 11% occurring once; the ten biggest clones make up under 25%. Sequencing was performed on normal lung tissue next to the tumor, taken at surgery. Source of these receptors: a male donor with early-stage non-small cell lung cancer.

Relative to its sample, this clonotype is medium-sized. V usage is TRBV7-2 and J usage is TRBJ1-5; 11 positions agree with TRBD1. CDR3 length: 15 amino acids. The V and J ends lost 5 bases and 3 bases, in that order; junction bases with no gene match: 3. Germline V gives CDR1 SGHTA, CDR2 FQGNSA. In nucleotides, the CDR3 is TGTGCCAGCAGCCCGGGACAGGGGGACAATCAGCCCCAGCATTTT. This codes for CASSPGQGDNQPQHF.

This clonotype is medium-sized (0.01 to 0.1%) by share. The V and J genes are TRBV7-9 and TRBJ2-7; D is unclear. In germline, CDR1 is SEHNR, CDR2 FQNEAQ (reference sequence). Trimming took 8 bases from V and 4 from J, leaving 12 bases between them. This CDR3 has 12 amino acids. The CDR3 loop reads CASGLGFYEQYF. The DNA of the CDR3 is TGTGCCAGCGGGCTAGGTTTTTACGAGCAGTACTTC. Full variable domain (remainder filled in from reference TRBV7-9 and TRBJ2-7): DTGVSQNPRHKITKRGQNVTFRCDPISEHNRLYWYRQTLGQGPEFLTYFQNEAQLEKSRLLSDRFSAERPKGSFSTLEIQRTEQGDSAMYLCASGLGFYEQYFGPGTRLTVT.

Relative to its sample, this clonotype is large. The J gene is TRBJ2-7, the V gene TRBV5-6; TRBD2 matches 11 bases. The ends lost 3 bases at V and 7 bases at J; junction bases unmatched: 9. In germline, CDR1 is SGHDT, CDR2 YYEEEE. The CDR3 is 15 residues long. The CDR3 here is CASSSGLAEAREQYF. The DNA of the CDR3 is TGTGCCAGCAGCTCGGGACTAGCGGAGGCCCGGGAGCAGTACTTC.

This clonotype is classed as large. V usage is TRBV27 and J usage is TRBJ2-2; D is perhaps TRBD1 (5 bases). With 6 bases removed from V and 5 bases from J, the gap between germline ends came to 13 bases. This CDR3 spans 14 amino acids. Germline V gene data show CDR1 as MNHEY and CDR2 as SMNVEV (reference sequence). CDR3 residues: CASSRDRLTGELFF. The CDR3 coding sequence is TGTGCCAGCAGCCGAGACAGACTGACCGGGGAGCTGTTTTTT.

This clonotype rates as medium-sized (0.01 to 0.1%). The chain couples TRBV19 to TRBJ2-3; perhaps D is TRBD1 or TRBD2 (5 bases each). CDR1 and CDR2 from the germline V gene are LNHDA and SQIVND (reference sequence). This CDR3 comprises 17 residues. Trimming stripped 5 bases from V and 6 bases from J, with 24 bases between. This chain's CDR3 is CASSPRYRDQGSDTQYF. The CDR3 DNA follows: TGTGCCAGTAGTCCGCGATACCGGGATCAGGGATCCGATACGCAGTATTTT.

By share of the sample, this clonotype is large. CDR3 sequence reads: CASSQEGIAANYGYTF. The CDR3 DNA sequence: TGCGCCAGCAGCCAAGAAGGTATAGCGGCAAACTATGGCTACACCTTC. J is TRBJ1-2 and V is TRBV4-1; D not resolved. The CDR3 consists of 16 residues. In germline, CDR1 is MGHRA, CDR2 YSYEKL. V gave up 0 bases and J gave up 2 bases, with 13 bases separating them.

By its share, this clonotype is large. The genes are TRBV9 and TRBJ2-5, with 11 bases identical to TRBD2. V shed 4 bases and J 2 bases; nucleotides not matched to a gene: 7. The germline CDR1 and CDR2 sequences are SGDLS and YYNGEE. This CDR3 contains 16 residues. Here the CDR3 reads CASSPGLAEAQETQYF. DNA of the CDR3: TGTGCCAGCAGCCCGGGACTAGCGGAGGCGCAAGAGACCCAGTACTTC.

This clonotype is medium-sized by share. The V and J genes are TRBV5-6 and TRBJ2-5, with 8 bases that match TRBD2. The V segment lost 4 bases and the J segment 2 bases; nucleotides outside the gene matches: 7. The CDR3 has 15 residues. From germline, CDR1 is SGHDT and CDR2 YYEEEE. CDR3 sequence: CASSMSGGVQETQYF. The CDR3 region has the DNA TGTGCCAGCAGCATGAGCGGGGGAGTTCAAGAGACCCAGTACTTC.

This clonotype has a handful of counts. The CDR3 DNA sequence: TGCGCCAGCAGTGAGTCGGCAGAGGGCTATGGCTACACCTTC. Its translation: CASSESAEGYGYTF. This sequence joins TRBV10-2 and TRBJ1-2, with D unresolved. V lost 0 bases to trimming and J lost 4 bases, with 9 bases between them. This CDR3 is 14 amino acids long. Germline V lookup: CDR1 WSHSY, CDR2 SAAADI.

This clonotype is labeled medium-sized (0.01 to 0.1%). This rearrangement joins TRBV29-1 to TRBJ2-7, with 16 bases that match TRBD2. There are 16 residues in the CDR3. V shed 7 bases and J 4 bases; nucleotides not matched to a gene: 10. Germline V gene data show CDR1 as SQVTM and CDR2 as ANQGSEA. The CDR3 bases are TGCAGCGCAATCGGGACTAGCGGGAGGGCCTCGTACGAGCAGTACTTC. Protein sequence: CSAIGTSGRASYEQYF.

By its share, this clonotype is large. The chain combines TRBV18 with TRBJ2-3; 7 positions agree with TRBD2. The germline V gene encodes CDR1 KGHSH and CDR2 LQKENI. The length of the CDR3 is 15 residues. V dropped 4 bases and J dropped 4; count of bases not matched to a gene: 8. The CDR3 DNA reads as TGTGCCAGCTCACTTCCGACTAGCTTGCCAGATACGCAGTATTTT. Translating it yields CASSLPTSLPDTQYF.

This clonotype ranks as large. The chain carries TRBV18 and TRBJ1-5; D is unresolved. Germline CDR1 KGHSH, CDR2 LQKENI. The CDR3 is made up of 13 amino acids. Trimming pared 3 bases from V and 1 base from J, leaving 4 bases between. The CDR3 here is CASSPPSNQPQHF. The CDR3 coding sequence is TGTGCCAGCTCACCTCCCAGCAATCAGCCCCAGCATTTT.

This clonotype is classed as large (0.1 to 1%). The rearrangement uses TRBV6-2 or TRBV6-3 and TRBJ2-6; D possibly uses TRBD1 or TRBD2 (5 bases each). Germline loops: CDR1 MNHEY, CDR2 SVGEGT. The CDR3 is 20 residues long. V was trimmed by 2 bases and J by 4 bases, leaving 24 bases between them. DNA for the CDR3: TGTGCCAGCAGTTACATCTGGGGACGGACATCACCGGAGGGGGCCAACGTCCTGACTTTC. It specifies CASSYIWGRTSPEGANVLTF.

To note about this clonotype: Possible read error: a much larger clone is one base away. This chain links TRBV19 with TRBJ2-3; 15 nucleotides line up with TRBD2. Per the germline V gene, CDR1 is LNHDA and CDR2 is SQIVND (reference sequence). This CDR3 has 16 amino acids. The CDR3: CASSGLAGGSTGTQYF. The CDR3 region has the DNA TGTGCCAGTAGTGGACTAGCGGGAGGGAGCACAGGTACGCAGTATTTT. Using reference TRBV19 and TRBJ2-3 for the parts outside the CDR3, the full variable domain is DGGITQSPKYLFRKEGQNVTLSCEQNLNHDAMYWYRQDPGQGLRLIYYSQIVNDFQKGDIAEGYSVSREKKESFPLTVTSAQKNPTAFYLCASSGLAGGSTGTQYFGPGTRLTVL.

About this clonotype: A read error may explain this, as a much larger clone is one base away. The rearrangement links TRBV5-6 to TRBJ2-5; 8 nucleotides align to TRBD2. This CDR3 region has 15 residues. In germline, CDR1 is SGHDT, CDR2 YYEEEE. CDR3 amino acids: CVSSMSGGVQETQYF. DNA of the CDR3: TGTGTCAGCAGCATGAGCGGGGGAGTTCAAGAGACCCAGTACTTC. The full variable domain, completed using reference TRBV5-6 and TRBJ2-5, is DAGVTQSPTHLIKTRGQQVTLRCSPKSGHDTVSWYQQALGQGPQFIFQYYEEEERQRGNFPDRFSGHQFPNYSSELNVNALLLGDSALYLCVSSMSGGVQETQYFGPGTRLLVL.

In its sample, this clonotype is large. This chain uses TRBV10-3 with TRBJ1-2; the D gene is possibly TRBD1 (6 bases). CDR3 size: 13 residues. CDR1 and CDR2 from the germline V gene are ENHRY and SYGVKD. The V end was cut by 10 bases, the J end by 1 base, with 13 bases between. In nucleotides, the CDR3 is TGTGCCACCATGTGGGGGCATAACTATGGCTACACCTTC. This translates into CATMWGHNYGYTF.

This clonotype is medium-sized (0.01 to 0.1%). CDR3 protein: CASSPGISNQPQHF. CDR3 sequence (DNA): TGTGCCAGCTCACCGGGCATTAGCAATCAGCCCCAGCATTTT. The rearrangement joins TRBV18 to TRBJ1-5; no firm D call. The CDR3 contains 14 residues. CDR1 and CDR2 (germline): KGHSH, LQKENI. V was pared by 3 bases and J by 0 bases, with 6 bases between.

In this sample, this clonotype is large (0.1 to 1%). The rearrangement uses TRBV30 and TRBJ1-4, with TRBD1 identical over 11 bases. The germline V gene has CDR1 GTSNPN and CDR2 SVGIG (reference sequence). There are 14 residues in the CDR3. The V gene end was trimmed by 0 bases and the J gene end by 8 bases; junction bases not matched to a gene: 2. The CDR3 spells CAWSVGQGAEKLFF. For the CDR3, the DNA is TGTGCCTGGAGTGTAGGACAGGGGGCGGAAAAACTGTTTTTT.

This sequence joins TRBV27 and TRBJ2-7; the match to TRBD2 covers 7 bases. Germline CDR1 MNHEY, CDR2 SMNVEV (reference sequence). The V gene end was trimmed by 3 bases and the J gene end by 2 bases; junction bases not matched to a gene: 4. The CDR3 sequence is 14 residues long. In DNA, the CDR3 is TGTGCCAGCAGTTTCGGGGAGGGCCCCTACGAGCAGTACTTC. Translating it yields CASSFGEGPYEQYF.

This clonotype is deemed medium-sized (0.01 to 0.1%). The rearrangement links TRBV5-1 to TRBJ2-1, with 13 bases identical to TRBD2. V lost 3 bases to trimming and J lost 5 bases; unmatched junction nucleotides: 8. CDR1 SGHRS and CDR2 YFSETQ come from the germline V gene. The CDR3 length is 17 residues. The CDR3 reads CASSSEPGLAGHNEQFF. The DNA of the CDR3 is TGCGCCAGCAGCTCGGAACCGGGACTAGCGGGGCACAATGAGCAGTTCTTC.

This clonotype was counted a few times. The chain carries TRBV6-6 and TRBJ2-5, with D possibly being TRBD1 (6 bases). Germline V lookup: CDR1 MNHNY, CDR2 SVGAGI (reference sequence). The CDR3 has 14 amino acids. V was pared by 6 bases and J by 2 bases, with 13 bases between. The CDR3 here is CASSLGRGQETQYF. The CDR3 DNA follows: TGTGCCAGCAGCTTGGGCAGGGGACAAGAGACCCAGTACTTC.

This clonotype is deemed medium-sized. This chain connects TRBV20-1 to TRBJ1-5; D unclear. V lost 0 bases to trimming and J lost 1 base, with 16 bases between them. CDR1 DFQATT and CDR2 SNEGSKA come from the germline V gene (reference sequence). The CDR3 spans 17 residues. The CDR3, as DNA: TGCAGTGCTAGAGACGAGAGCGGTCGGCGGAGCAATCAGCCCCAGCATTTT. Translated, it gives CSARDESGRRSNQPQHF.

This chain joins TRBV29-1 and TRBJ2-2; D not resolved. CDR3 length equals 13 residues. V lost 1 base, J lost 1 base, and 4 bases lay in between. CDR1 SQVTM and CDR2 ANQGSEA come from the germline V gene. CDR3 DNA sequence: TGCAGCGTTGAAGGCCTGAACACCGGGGAGCTGTTTTTT. As protein: CSVEGLNTGELFF.

This clonotype is categorized as medium-sized. The chain joins TRBV28 to TRBJ2-5; D remains unclear. CDR1 is MDHEN and CDR2 is SYDVKM in the germline V gene. Deletions cut 6 bases from V and 2 bases from J, with 10 bases between. The CDR3 contains 13 residues. The CDR3 DNA reads TGTGCCAGCAGACTACAGATACAAGAGACCCAGTACTTC. Its protein product is CASRLQIQETQYF.

As for this clonotype: Just one base apart from a much larger clone, this may be a read error. The V call is TRBV18, the J call TRBJ2-3; 8 bases map to TRBD1. Germline-derived CDR1 and CDR2 are KGHSH and LQKENI. This CDR3 comprises 15 residues. CDR3 nucleotides: TGTGCCAGCTCAACGCCGACAGGGGAGCCAGATACGCGGTATTTT. Protein product: CASSTPTGEPDTRYF.

This clonotype is large by share. The chain uses TRBV7-9 and TRBJ2-1; the match to TRBD2 covers 8 bases. Looked up from germline, CDR1 is SEHNR and CDR2 is FQNEAQ (reference sequence). CDR3 length: 20 residues. The V gene end was trimmed by 5 bases and the J gene end by 0 bases; junction bases not matched to a gene: 18. In DNA, the CDR3 is TGTGCCAGCAGCCCCACAGGCGGGAGGATCGGAATGAGCTCCTACAATGAGCAGTTCTTC. Protein product: CASSPTGGRIGMSSYNEQFF.

This clonotype is hyperexpanded. The J gene is TRBJ2-7, the V gene TRBV27; D remains unclear. The CDR3 spans 15 residues. CDR1 and CDR2 (germline): MNHEY, SMNVEV (reference sequence). Trimming removed 5 bases from V and 1 base from J, with 15 bases in between. The CDR3 spells CASSPYSLGSYEQYF. CDR3 nucleotides: TGTGCCAGCAGTCCCTACTCCTTGGGGTCCTACGAGCAGTACTTC.